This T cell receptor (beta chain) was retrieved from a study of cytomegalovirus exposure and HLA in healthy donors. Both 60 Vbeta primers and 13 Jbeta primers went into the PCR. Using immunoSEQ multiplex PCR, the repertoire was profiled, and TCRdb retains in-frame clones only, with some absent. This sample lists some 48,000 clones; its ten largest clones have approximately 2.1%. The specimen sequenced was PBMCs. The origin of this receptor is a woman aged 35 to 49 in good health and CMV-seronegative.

CDR3 bases: TGCAGTGCTCCCGGGTACAATGAGCAGTTCTTC. Residues: CSAPGYNEQFF. This chain uses TRBV20-1 with TRBJ2-1; D unresolved. The CDR3 sequence is 11 residues long. The V and J ends lost 5 bases and 4 bases respectively, with 6 bases between them. The germline CDR1 and CDR2 sequences are DFQATT and SNEGSKA (reference sequence).